The 18 T cell receptor beta chains below all came from one sample that was sequenced in a study of post-analysis software for immune sequencing data (dated by TCRdb to about 2015). These receptors are not linked to any known antigen. Library prep was done by PCR. These reads were obtained on an Illumina HiSeq 2500. To reduce PCR and sequencing biases, unique molecular identifiers were incorporated into the TCR beta cDNA libraries. The public reads were reprocessed in TCRdb via fastp at Q25 and MiXCR, keeping in-frame beta chains. Each entry merges the rows of one CDR3 protein and shows their most common DNA and genes. The sample table records around 400,000 distinct CDR3 sequences; approximately 42% of these occur just once. The ten largest make up 6.5% to 8% of the sample. The research as a whole found: Roughly 5 TRBV segments, including TRBV5-6, TRBV5-1 and TRBV20-1, were significantly more frequent in patients than controls.

Sequencing was carried out using blood. The source is a girl between 2 and 10 years old with multiple sclerosis.

This clonotype was seen a handful of times. The genes are TRBV28 and TRBJ2-3; D is perhaps TRBD2 (6 bases). CDR3 length: 16 residues. V lost 4 bases and J 6 bases, leaving 20 bases between the germline ends. Germline CDR1 reads MDHEN; CDR2 reads SYDVKM. Here the CDR3 reads CASSSSYGSGVDTQYF. CDR3 DNA sequence: TGTGCCAGCAGTTCCTCTTATGGTAGCGGAGTCGATACGCAGTATTTT.

This clonotype was picked up a small number of times. The rearrangement joins TRBV4-1 to TRBJ2-3, with 10 positions matching TRBD2. Germline V gene lookup returns CDR1 MGHRA and CDR2 YSYEKL. Unmatched junction bases numbered 4, after V lost 0 bases and J lost 4 bases. This CDR3 is 16 amino acids long. CDR3 DNA: TGCGCCAGCAGCCAAGATCCTAGCGGGAGCCCAGATACGCAGTATTTT. It is translated as CASSQDPSGSPDTQYF.

The chain couples TRBV7-9 to TRBJ1-1; 7 bases are shared with TRBD1. The V and J ends lost 5 bases and 0 bases, in that order; junction bases with no gene match: 6. Looked up from germline, CDR1 is SEHNR and CDR2 is FQNEAQ (reference sequence). The CDR3 consists of 15 residues. DNA of the CDR3: TGTGCCAGCAGCCCGGGGGGACAGCTGAACACTGAAGCTTTCTTT. As protein: CASSPGGQLNTEAFF.

The chain combines TRBV9 with TRBJ1-1; D gene unclear. This CDR3 region has 13 residues. Germline V CDR1 and CDR2: SGDLS, YYNGEE. The V end was cut by 4 bases, the J end by 10 bases, with 17 bases between. Here the CDR3 DNA reads TGTGCCAGCAGCTTAGGGTGGGGTTATGGAGCTTTCTTT. Translating it yields CASSLGWGYGAFF. Based on the CDR3 plus reference TRBV9 and TRBJ1-1, the full variable domain is DSGVTQTPKHLITATGQRVTLRCSPRSGDLSVYWYQQSLDQGLQFLIQYYNGEERAKGNILERFSAQQFPDLHSELNLSSLELGDSALYFCASSLGWGYGAFFGQGTRLTVV.

This clonotype has only a few counts. The chain employs TRBV7-2 and TRBJ2-7; D is perhaps TRBD1 (5 bases). Germline V gene lookup returns CDR1 SGHTA and CDR2 FQGNSA. There are 16 residues in the CDR3. V dropped 2 bases and J dropped 2 bases, with 16 bases sitting between them. This CDR3 reads CASSLPQETATYEQYF. In DNA, the CDR3 is TGTGCCAGCAGCTTACCCCAGGAGACAGCTACCTACGAGCAGTACTTC.

This rearrangement joins TRBV13 to TRBJ2-7; D possibly corresponds to TRBD2 (6 bases). This CDR3 is 12 amino acids long. V was pared by 5 bases and J by 7 bases, with 12 bases between. Germline CDR1 and CDR2: PRHDT and FYEKMQ (reference sequence). CDR3 sequence (DNA): TGTGCCAGCAGCCTTGGTGGGGGGGAGCAGTACTTC. It is translated as CASSLGGGEQYF.

V usage is TRBV7-2 and J usage is TRBJ2-1; D perhaps matches TRBD2 (6 bases). The CDR3 spans 16 residues. The germline V gene encodes CDR1 SGHTA and CDR2 FQGNSA. V was trimmed by 1 base and J by 3 bases, leaving 13 bases between them. The CDR3 DNA reads as TGTGCCAGCAGCTTAGTAGGTAGCGGTGACTACAATGAGCAGTTCTTC. This translates into CASSLVGSGDYNEQFF.

This clonotype has more than one count but fewer than ten. The rearrangement uses TRBV19 and TRBJ2-1, with 8 bases lining up with TRBD2. This CDR3 is built from 15 residues. Germline values: CDR1 LNHDA, CDR2 SQIVND (reference sequence). The junction had 0 bases not matched to a gene; V was cut back by 0 bases and J by 2 bases. The CDR3 here is CASSIETSAYNEQFF. Written as DNA, the CDR3 is TGTGCCAGTAGTATAGAGACTAGCGCCTACAATGAGCAGTTCTTC.

This clonotype was counted only a few times. A junction end diverges from the germline sequence, so it may reflect a read error. The CDR3 DNA reads as TGCAGTACTAGAGATGCCGGGACAGGGGAAAACATTCAGTACTTC. Translated, it gives CSTRDAGTGENIQYF. This sequence joins TRBV20-1 and TRBJ2-4; 10 bases agree with TRBD1. The CDR3 is 15 amino acids. CDR1 and CDR2 (germline): DFQATT, SNEGSKA (reference sequence).

In this sample, this clonotype turned up a few times. This chain joins TRBV12-3 or TRBV12-4 and TRBJ1-4; D gene ambiguous. V was cut by 1 base and J by 5 bases, with 11 bases left in between. The CDR3 length is 15 residues. The CDR3, as DNA: TGTGCCAGCAGTTTAGTGGCAGGTGGAAATGAAAAACTGTTTTTT. Protein sequence: CASSLVAGGNEKLFF.

This clonotype showed up just a few times. The chain carries TRBV3-1 and TRBJ2-1, with 10 bases that match TRBD2. Trimming at V came to 4 bases and at J to 9 bases, leaving 9 bases not matched to a gene. The germline V gene encodes CDR1 LGHDT and CDR2 YNNKEL (reference sequence). The CDR3 sequence is 15 residues long. CDR3 amino acids: CASSPLAGAGGEQFF. The CDR3 DNA reads TGTGCCAGCAGCCCTCTAGCGGGAGCAGGAGGTGAGCAGTTCTTC.

This sequence joins TRBV6-6 and TRBJ2-1; no reliable D call. The CDR3 consists of 14 residues. Germline V gives CDR1 MNHNY, CDR2 SVGAGI (reference sequence). The germline V and J ends were trimmed by 0 bases and 7 bases, with 10 bases remaining between them. The CDR3 region has the DNA TGTGCCAGCAGTTACTCGGTGTCTACAAATGAGCAGTTCTTC. This codes for CASSYSVSTNEQFF.

The sample holds a few counts of this clonotype. The V call is TRBV12-3 or TRBV12-4, the J call TRBJ2-7; D might be TRBD1 or TRBD2, each matching 5 bases. V dropped 6 bases and J dropped 7 bases, with 16 bases sitting between them. This CDR3 contains 13 residues. CDR3 bases: TGTGCCAGCAGCCAGGGACCAACGGGGGAGCAGTACTTC. This codes for CASSQGPTGEQYF.

V and J are TRBV13 and TRBJ2-1; TRBD2 matches at 10 bases. The trim removed 5 bases at V and 6 bases at J, leaving 7 bases unmatched. The CDR3 extends over 15 amino acids. Germline V gene sequence: CDR1 PRHDT, CDR2 FYEKMQ (reference sequence). Written as DNA, the CDR3 is TGTGCCAGCAGCACAGGGACTAGCGCCCGCAATGAGCAGTTCTTC. As protein: CASSTGTSARNEQFF.

This clonotype occurred once. J is TRBJ1-6 and V is TRBV20-1; 9 bases are a match to TRBD1. The length of the CDR3 is 16 residues. The trim removed 6 bases at V and 7 bases at J, leaving 13 bases unmatched. CDR1 and CDR2 from the germline V gene are DFQATT and SNEGSKA (reference sequence). The CDR3 DNA reads as TGCAGTGCCCGTATTACGGGACAGGGTAGAAATTCACCCCTCCACTTT. Translated: CSARITGQGRNSPLHF.

This clonotype appeared a few times. The J gene is TRBJ2-7, the V gene TRBV5-6; the D call may be TRBD1 or TRBD2 (6 bases each). Germline CDR1 reads SGHDT; CDR2 reads YYEEEE. Trimming took off 7 bases at V and 3 bases at J, with 20 bases between the two ends. The CDR3 totals 15 residues. The CDR3 protein is CASARQGQGGYEQYF. CDR3 sequence (DNA): TGTGCCAGCGCACGGCAGGGGCAGGGAGGCTACGAGCAGTACTTC.

This clonotype was observed at least ten times. CDR3 amino acids: CASSPGLPDTQYF. In DNA form, the CDR3 reads TGTGCCAGCAGCCCTGGGCTCCCAGATACGCAGTATTTT. This chain connects TRBV7-3 to TRBJ2-3, with D unclear. Looked up from germline, CDR1 is SGHTA and CDR2 is FQGTGA. The ends were cut back, 5 bases at V and 4 bases at J, with 10 bases in the middle. The CDR3 extends over 13 amino acids.

There are a few counts of this clonotype. The chain uses TRBV7-9 and TRBJ1-1, with D unresolved. Between the trimmed V and J ends, which lost 2 bases and 8 bases, there was a span of 12 bases. CDR3 length: 13 amino acids. The germline gives CDR1 SEHNR, CDR2 FQNEAQ (reference sequence). CDR3 residues: CASSLRGRQEAFF. DNA for the CDR3: TGTGCCAGCAGCTTACGTGGTCGTCAGGAAGCTTTCTTT.